The 23 T cell receptor beta chains below all came from one sample that was sequenced in a study of cytomegalovirus exposure and HLA in healthy donors (TCRdb year 2017). The library was obtained by the immunoSEQ multiplex PCR assay. For the multiplex PCR, a mixture combining 60 forward primers for TCR Vbeta segments and 13 reverse primers for TCR Jbeta segments was used. Sourced from immuneACCESS, this table was stored by TCRdb with only in-frame sequences that have V and J called. A share of the clones is absent; for the studies checked, an unresolved V gene accounts for under half, and the remainder has no known explanation. Recorded for this sample are 75,000 to 90,000 clones; more than 65% of them occurred a single time. Roughly 10% of the sample lies in the top ten. The sample comprised PBMCs. These receptors originate from a middle-aged woman in good health and CMV-seropositive.

This rearrangement joins TRBV5-1 to TRBJ2-1; 8 positions match TRBD2. Trimming at V came to 9 bases and at J to 2 bases, leaving 7 bases not matched to a gene. Germline CDR1 and CDR2: SGHRS and YFSETQ. The CDR3 contains 14 residues. The chain's CDR3 is CATKTSETYNEQFF. CDR3 sequence (DNA): TGCGCCACCAAGACTAGCGAAACCTACAATGAGCAGTTCTTC.

The chain is built from TRBV5-8 and TRBJ1-5; D gene uncertain. V lost 4 bases and J 3 bases, leaving 11 bases between the germline ends. This CDR3 has 14 amino acids. Germline loops: CDR1 SGHTS, CDR2 YDEGEE. The CDR3 loop is CASSGGLPNQPQHF. DNA of the CDR3: TGTGCCAGCAGCGGCGGACTTCCCAATCAGCCCCAGCATTTT.

This rearrangement joins TRBV27 to TRBJ1-2; D uncertain. This CDR3 has 14 residues. The germline V gene has CDR1 MNHEY and CDR2 SMNVEV (reference sequence). Trimming took 2 bases from V and 8 from J, leaving 15 bases between them. The CDR3 protein is CASSLKREVSGYTF. DNA of the CDR3: TGTGCCAGCAGTTTAAAGAGGGAGGTTTCGGGCTACACCTTC.

The chain is built from TRBV4-1 and TRBJ2-2; 7 positions match TRBD1. Per the germline V gene, CDR1 is MGHRA and CDR2 is YSYEKL. The V segment lost 4 bases and the J segment 5 bases; nucleotides outside the gene matches: 4. The CDR3 sequence is 14 residues long. The CDR3 protein is CASSLMTGTGELFF. The CDR3 nucleotides read TGCGCCAGCAGCCTCATGACAGGGACCGGGGAGCTGTTTTTT.

The rearrangement uses TRBV10-2 and TRBJ1-5; maybe TRBD1 (6 bases). The CDR3 is 15 amino acids. Germline V gene lookup returns CDR1 WSHSY and CDR2 SAAADI. The V and J ends lost 7 bases and 1 base respectively, with 14 bases between them. CDR3 loop: CASKTNRESNQPQHF. DNA for the CDR3: TGCGCCAGCAAAACTAACAGGGAAAGCAATCAGCCCCAGCATTTT.

The chain recombines TRBV28 with TRBJ1-1, with D possibly matching TRBD1 (6 bases). The CDR3 runs to 16 residues. Germline CDR1 is MDHEN and CDR2 is SYDVKM. The V gene lost 6 bases and the J gene lost 0 bases, with 17 bases spanning the gap. The CDR3 bases are TGTGCCAGCAGCCGAGGCGGAGGACAGTTGAACACTGAAGCTTTCTTT. Protein: CASSRGGGQLNTEAFF.

This clone was seen only once. The V call is TRBV19, the J call TRBJ2-1; D might be TRBD2 (6 bases). There are 15 residues in the CDR3. V dropped 5 bases and J dropped 0 bases, with 11 bases sitting between them. Germline CDR1 LNHDA, CDR2 SQIVND (reference sequence). The CDR3 spells CASSSLASSYNEQFF. Here the CDR3 DNA reads TGTGCCAGTAGTTCCCTAGCGAGCTCCTACAATGAGCAGTTCTTC. The variable domain in full, with the rest retrieved from reference TRBV19 and TRBJ2-1, is DGGITQSPKYLFRKEGQNVTLSCEQNLNHDAMYWYRQDPGQGLRLIYYSQIVNDFQKGDIAEGYSVSREKKESFPLTVTSAQKNPTAFYLCASSSLASSYNEQFFGPGTRLTVL.

The chain combines TRBV28 with TRBJ1-4; D unclear. The CDR3 spans 11 residues. The ends were cut back, 5 bases at V and 5 bases at J, with 3 bases in the middle. CDR1 and CDR2 (germline): MDHEN, SYDVKM. CDR3 coding DNA: TGTGCCAGCAGTCTAAATGAAAAACTGTTTTTT. It translates to CASSLNEKLFF.

This chain connects TRBV6-1 to TRBJ2-5; 12 bases are shared with TRBD2. CDR3 length: 13 residues. The J segment lost 7 bases and the V segment lost 6 bases, leaving 3 bases of the junction unmatched. From germline, CDR1 is MNHNS and CDR2 SASEGT. CDR3 in DNA: TGTGCCAGCAGCGAGACTAGCGGGAGGACCCAGTACTTC. Translated, it gives CASSETSGRTQYF.

The chain recombines TRBV5-4 with TRBJ1-2; D not resolved. V shed 1 base and J shed 5 bases, with 12 bases lying between them. The CDR3 spans 14 residues. The V gene's germline CDR1 is SGHNT and CDR2 YYREEE (reference sequence). The CDR3 nucleotides are TGTGCCAGCAGCTTGTCTTCCGCGGGGTATGGCTACACCTTC. Its protein product is CASSLSSAGYGYTF.

The chain recombines TRBV7-8 with TRBJ2-5; 7 nucleotides agree with TRBD2. Germline CDR1 and CDR2: SGHVS and FQNEAQ. There are 13 residues in the CDR3. The J segment lost 2 bases and the V segment lost 7 bases, leaving 4 bases of the junction unmatched. The CDR3 loop is CASTTGLQETQYF. CDR3 nucleotide sequence: TGTGCCAGCACCACGGGACTACAAGAGACCCAGTACTTC.

This sequence joins TRBV10-3 and TRBJ1-5; possible D gene TRBD1, 5 bases. CDR3 length equals 15 residues. Germline-derived CDR1 and CDR2 are ENHRY and SYGVKD. V was shortened by 0 bases and J by 4 bases, with 10 bases between the two germline ends. As DNA, the CDR3 is TGTGCCATCAGTGAGTCAAGCAGGGAAAATCAGCCCCAGCATTTT. Translation: CAISESSRENQPQHF.

The chain carries TRBV12-5 and TRBJ1-1; 7 bases are a match to TRBD1. This CDR3 contains 14 residues. Trimming cost V 4 bases and J 1 base; bases outside gene matches: 3. Per the germline V gene, CDR1 is LGHNT and CDR2 is FRNRAP. The CDR3 sequence: CASGSGQANTEAFF. In DNA form, the CDR3 reads TGTGCTAGTGGTTCAGGACAGGCGAACACTGAAGCTTTCTTT.

The chain recombines TRBV5-4 with TRBJ2-7, with 10 bases lining up with TRBD2. Germline CDR1 and CDR2: SGHNT and YYREEE (reference sequence). J lost 0 bases, V lost 0 bases, and 3 bases had no gene match. The length of the CDR3 is 16 residues. DNA for the CDR3: TGTGCCAGCAGCTTGGGCCGGACTAGCGGCTCCTACGAGCAGTACTTC. Protein product: CASSLGRTSGSYEQYF.

The chain has TRBV18 and TRBJ1-2, with D possibly being TRBD1 (5 bases). V was cut by 7 bases and J by 4 bases, with 7 bases left in between. CDR1 KGHSH and CDR2 LQKENI come from the germline V gene. This CDR3 is built from 11 residues. CDR3 loop: CASFTGYGYTF. As DNA, the CDR3 is TGTGCCAGCTTTACAGGCTATGGCTACACCTTC.

J is TRBJ2-2 and V is TRBV19; 7 bases are shared with TRBD1. The germline V gene encodes CDR1 LNHDA and CDR2 SQIVND (reference sequence). After removal of 9 bases from V and 3 bases from J, the junction contained 4 bases not matched to a gene. CDR3 size: 13 residues. CDR3 nucleotide sequence: TGTGCCAGAGGACAGGAAGACACCGGGGAGCTGTTTTTT. Encoded protein: CARGQEDTGELFF. Together with reference TRBV19 and TRBJ2-2, the CDR3 gives the full variable domain: DGGITQSPKYLFRKEGQNVTLSCEQNLNHDAMYWYRQDPGQGLRLIYYSQIVNDFQKGDIAEGYSVSREKKESFPLTVTSAQKNPTAFYLCARGQEDTGELFFGEGSRLTVL.

This chain connects TRBV25-1 to TRBJ1-2; 8 positions agree with TRBD1. Germline trimming cut 3 bases from V and 5 bases from J; bases unmatched to any gene: 2. The CDR3 sequence is 13 residues long. Germline CDR1 reads MGHDK; CDR2 reads SYGVNS. DNA for the CDR3: TGTGCCAGCAGTGATAGGACAGGGTATGGCTACACCTTC. It yields the protein CASSDRTGYGYTF.

The V gene is TRBV6-5, the J gene TRBJ1-2; 10 bases are a match to TRBD1. The CDR3 is made up of 15 amino acids. Per germline, CDR1 MNHEY and CDR2 SVGAGI. With V trimmed by 6 bases and J by 3 bases, 7 bases remained unmatched. As DNA, the CDR3 is TGTGCCAGCAGCGGGGGGGACAGGGGATACTATGGCTACACCTTC. As protein: CASSGGDRGYYGYTF.

This clone was observed a few times. The chain recombines TRBV29-1 with TRBJ1-1; 7 positions match TRBD1. The germline gives CDR1 SQVTM, CDR2 ANQGSEA. This CDR3 spans 14 amino acids. The V and J ends lost 6 bases and 0 bases, in that order; junction bases with no gene match: 7. The CDR3 protein is CSVPPGQLNTEAFF. The CDR3 coding sequence is TGCAGCGTGCCACCGGGACAGCTGAACACTGAAGCTTTCTTT.

This clone was observed a single time. The chain joins TRBV4-1 to TRBJ2-7; 7 bases are shared with TRBD1. CDR3 length equals 16 residues. The V gene's germline CDR1 is MGHRA and CDR2 YSYEKL. After removal of 1 base from V and 2 bases from J, the junction contained 8 bases not matched to a gene. As DNA, the CDR3 is TGCGCCAGCAGCCAAGGGCTGGGACAGACCACCTACGAGCAGTACTTC. Its translation is CASSQGLGQTTYEQYF.

This clone was picked up one time. The rearrangement links TRBV30 to TRBJ2-3, with 8 bases fitting TRBD1. CDR1 and CDR2 (germline): GTSNPN, SVGIG (reference sequence). Losses at the gene ends were 4 bases for V and 2 bases for J; bases not matched to a gene: 5. There are 14 residues in the CDR3. The DNA of the CDR3 is TGTGCCTGGAAGCAGGGGGCGAACACAGATACGCAGTATTTT. Amino acids: CAWKQGANTDTQYF.

This chain joins TRBV2 and TRBJ2-5; 7 positions agree with TRBD2. This CDR3 comprises 16 residues. After removal of 8 bases from V and 2 bases from J, the junction contained 14 bases not matched to a gene. Germline V CDR1 and CDR2: SNHLY, FYNNEI. CDR3 in DNA: TGTGCCAGCGTATGGAGCGGGAAAATTGGGCAAGAGACCCAGTACTTC. This codes for CASVWSGKIGQETQYF.

This clone was seen more than once but under ten times. The J gene is TRBJ2-7, the V gene TRBV5-6; TRBD1 is a possible D gene (5 bases). Trimming left V 1 base short and J 0 bases short, with 5 bases between. The CDR3 totals 13 residues. Germline V gene data show CDR1 as SGHDT and CDR2 as YYEEEE. CDR3 amino acids: CASSLQGSYEQYF. In nucleotides, the CDR3 is TGTGCCAGCAGCTTGCAGGGCTCCTACGAGCAGTACTTC.